Included here is one TCR beta chain sequence, with context. Its matching antigen is unknown. Assay: immunoSEQ multiplex PCR; the TCRdb copy retains only in-frame clones and omits some. This table has 410,000 or so clones, around 92% appearing once. Treatment reported: over 15 received Ad26.COV2.S at low or high dose, single or two shots; roughly 5 received placebo; per-sample allocation not given. Sampling took place 63 days after the first vaccine or placebo injection. The data were taken from a study of Ad26.COV2.S vaccination and SARS-CoV-2 variants. Background on the study: Donor joined the COV1001 Ad26.COV2.S trial arm. Dosing was one shot or two shots 56 days apart.

Germline CDR1 is SGHDT and CDR2 is YYEEEE. The CDR3 contains 18 residues. With V trimmed by 3 bases and J by 5 bases, 12 bases remained unmatched. Study-wide results and limits: Measures of TCR breadth and depth may have fallen short of total T cell responses. Measurement of non-spike TCR breadth gave similar results in vaccine and placebo recipients.

The chain is built from TRBV5-6 and TRBJ2-7; 15 nucleotides agree with TRBD2. The receptor comes from a person between 18 and 65 years old who received the Ad26.COV2.S COVID-19 vaccine or a placebo. Specimen: peripheral blood, collected in a trial of Ad26.COV2.S vaccine versus placebo. The CDR3 DNA reads as TGTGCCAGCAGCTCACCGCGGACTAGCGGGGGGGTTATCGACGAGCAGTACTTC. Its translation: CASSSPRTSGGVIDEQYF. Based on the CDR3 plus reference TRBV5-6 and TRBJ2-7, the full variable domain is DAGVTQSPTHLIKTRGQQVTLRCSPKSGHDTVSWYQQALGQGPQFIFQYYEEEERQRGNFPDRFSGHQFPNYSSELNVNALLLGDSALYLCASSSPRTSGGVIDEQYFGPGTRLTVT.